What follows are 16 T cell receptor beta chains derived from one specimen sequenced in a study of blood T cell repertoires in COVID-19. Using immunoSEQ multiplex PCR, the repertoire was profiled, and TCRdb retains in-frame clones only, with some absent. The sample has over 250,000 clones; roughly nine tenths are singletons. The specimen sequenced was PBMCs or T cells enriched from blood (not recorded which). The receptors shown here come from a woman aged 18-35 years who had recovered from COVID-19.

The gene calls are TRBV21-1 and TRBJ1-1; the D call of TRBD1 is as the table states it, not checked on the DNA. TRBV21-1 corresponds to a pseudogene. The CDR3 covers 20 residues. In DNA, the CDR3 is TGTGCCAGCAGCAAAGCAACGAGGGGGCGAGAGGGGGACATGAACACTGAAGCTTTCTTT. It is translated as CASSKATRGREGDMNTEAFF.

The chain employs TRBV18 and TRBJ2-7; 7 bases fit TRBD2. Germline values: CDR1 KGHSH, CDR2 LQKENI. The J segment lost 2 bases and the V segment lost 3 bases, leaving 13 bases of the junction unmatched. The CDR3 is made up of 17 amino acids. Here the CDR3 DNA reads TGTGCCAGCTCACCTTTGACTAGCTCAACGCCCCCCTACGAGCAGTACTTC. Amino acids: CASSPLTSSTPPYEQYF.

The CDR3 reads CASSLEAGVGGYTF. The CDR3 nucleotides read TGTGCCAGCAGCTTGGAGGCAGGGGTCGGTGGCTACACCTTC. The V call is TRBV5-4, the J call TRBJ1-2; perhaps TRBD1 as D (6 bases). The CDR3 extends over 14 amino acids. V was trimmed by 0 bases and J by 7 bases, leaving 13 bases between them. Germline V CDR1 and CDR2: SGHNT, YYREEE (reference sequence).

This chain connects TRBV5-4 to TRBJ1-4; D not certain. CDR3 length equals 12 residues. CDR1 is SGHNT, CDR2 YYREEE, per germline (reference sequence). The V and J ends lost 0 bases and 10 bases respectively, with 7 bases between them. DNA of the CDR3: TGTGCCAGCAGCTTGGACAGTAGAAAACTGTTTTTT. Protein product: CASSLDSRKLFF.

The CDR3 is CASSQRQGTDTQYF. The DNA of the CDR3 is TGTGCCAGCAGCCAACGACAGGGGACAGATACGCAGTATTTT. The chain uses TRBV6-5 and TRBJ2-3; TRBD1 agrees at 8 bases. V lost 6 bases, J lost 3 bases, and 5 bases stayed unmatched. The CDR3 covers 14 residues. Germline CDR1 reads MNHEY; CDR2 reads SVGAGI.

This chain links TRBV11-1 with TRBJ2-7, with 9 bases that match TRBD1. From germline, CDR1 is SGHAT and CDR2 FQDESV (reference sequence). The CDR3 spans 15 residues. V lost 5 bases, J lost 2 bases, and 7 bases stayed unmatched. The CDR3 nucleotides are TGTGCCAGCAGCCGGGGACAGGGAAATCCCTACGAGCAGTACTTC. Its translation: CASSRGQGNPYEQYF.

The J gene is TRBJ1-1, the V gene TRBV25-1; 11 bases are a match to TRBD1. The CDR3 length is 15 residues. CDR1 and CDR2 from the germline V gene are MGHDK and SYGVNS. With V trimmed by 6 bases and J by 6 bases, 9 bases remained unmatched. The CDR3 is CASRGVGQGVSEAFF. As DNA, the CDR3 is TGTGCCAGCAGGGGAGTGGGACAGGGGGTGTCTGAAGCTTTCTTT.

Of note for this clone: Additional DNA sequences in this sample encode the identical CDR3. CDR3: CASSFRGYGYTF. For the CDR3, the DNA is TGTGCCAGCAGTTTCAGAGGGTATGGCTACACCTTC. The V gene is TRBV28, the J gene TRBJ1-2; D remains unclear. Deletions cut 3 bases from V and 5 bases from J, with 7 bases between. Germline CDR1 reads MDHEN; CDR2 reads SYDVKM. This CDR3 has 12 amino acids.

This clone showed up just a few times. The J gene is TRBJ2-5, the V gene TRBV28; 14 bases agree with TRBD2. CDR1 MDHEN and CDR2 SYDVKM come from the germline V gene. Trimming at V came to 4 bases and at J to 5 bases, leaving 15 bases not matched to a gene. The CDR3 spans 19 residues. The CDR3 nucleotides are TGTGCCAGCAGTTCCACCGGGACTAGCGGGGGTAACCCTCCCGAGACCCAGTACTTC. As protein: CASSSTGTSGGNPPETQYF.

The chain couples TRBV28 to TRBJ2-3; the D gene is possibly TRBD1 (6 bases). The germline V and J ends were trimmed by 6 bases and 6 bases, with 16 bases remaining between them. CDR1 is MDHEN, CDR2 SYDVKM, per germline. This CDR3 region has 14 residues. The CDR3 bases are TGTGCCAGCAGATTCATACAGGGACCCGATACGCAGTATTTT. This translates into CASRFIQGPDTQYF.

The chain couples TRBV27 to TRBJ2-7, with 7 bases fitting TRBD2. CDR3 length equals 14 residues. V trimming: 8 bases; J trimming: 6 bases; junction bases outside the gene matches: 13. Germline V CDR1 and CDR2: MNHEY, SMNVEV (reference sequence). CDR3 nucleotides: TGTGCCAGCGCTCAAGGGACTATCGGGTCCGAGCAGTACTTC. Translated, it gives CASAQGTIGSEQYF.

The genes are TRBV9 and TRBJ1-5; D is perhaps TRBD1 (5 bases). The germline gives CDR1 SGDLS, CDR2 YYNGEE. V lost 4 bases and J lost 2, with 19 bases in between. This CDR3 has 17 residues. The CDR3, as DNA: TGTGCCAGCAGCCCGCGGGGGGACTTGGGGGGCAATCAGCCCCAGCATTTT. It translates to CASSPRGDLGGNQPQHF.

A single count supports this clone. The V call is TRBV5-1, the J call TRBJ1-3; D gene unclear. Trimming removed 0 bases from V and 0 bases from J, with 10 bases in between. This CDR3 comprises 16 residues. CDR1 SGHRS and CDR2 YFSETQ come from the germline V gene. CDR3 sequence (DNA): TGCGCCAGCAGCTTGGGATCAACTCACTCTGGAAACACCATATATTTT. This codes for CASSLGSTHSGNTIYF.

The V call is TRBV27, the J call TRBJ2-3; no reliable D call. V lost 2 bases and J lost 2, with 5 bases in between. Germline loops: CDR1 MNHEY, CDR2 SMNVEV (reference sequence). The CDR3 totals 13 residues. This chain's CDR3 is CASSLANTDTQYF. CDR3 nucleotide sequence: TGTGCCAGCAGTTTAGCGAACACAGATACGCAGTATTTT.

The V and J genes are TRBV28 and TRBJ2-7, with 11 bases matching TRBD2. Germline assignment: CDR1 MDHEN and CDR2 SYDVKM. J was trimmed by 5 bases and V by 7 bases; bases with no gene match: 13. CDR3 size: 16 residues. The CDR3 DNA follows: TGTGCCAGCACCCCGGGACTAGCGGCCCACGGGGACGAGCAGTACTTC. It is translated as CASTPGLAAHGDEQYF.

Details on this clone: One end of the junction is discordant with germline, which a read error may explain. The chain carries TRBV10-3 and TRBJ1-2, with 10 bases that match TRBD1. The CDR3 totals 12 residues. Germline V lookup: CDR1 ENHRY, CDR2 SYGVKD. CDR3 protein: CAISEGDRGPSF. DNA of the CDR3: TGTGCCATCAGTGAGGGGGACAGGGGCCCTAGCTTC.